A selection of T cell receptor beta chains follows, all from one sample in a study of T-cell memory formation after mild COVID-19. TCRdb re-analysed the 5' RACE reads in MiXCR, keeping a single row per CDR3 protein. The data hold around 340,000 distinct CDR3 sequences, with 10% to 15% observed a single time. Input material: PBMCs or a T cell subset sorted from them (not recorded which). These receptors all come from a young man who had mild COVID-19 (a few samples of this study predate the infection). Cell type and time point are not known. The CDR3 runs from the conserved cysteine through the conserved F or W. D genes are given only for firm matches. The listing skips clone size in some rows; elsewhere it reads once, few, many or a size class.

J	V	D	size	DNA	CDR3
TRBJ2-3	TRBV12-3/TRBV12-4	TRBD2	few	TGTGCCAGCAGTAGCGGGGAGTACACAGATACGCAGTATTTT	CASSSGEYTDTQYF
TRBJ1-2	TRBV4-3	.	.	TGCGCCAGCAGCCCAGAGGAGTCGCTTCGGGGCTACACCTTC	CASSPEESLRGYTF
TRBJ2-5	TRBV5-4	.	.	TGTGCCAGCAGCTTAACAGGGACTCAAGAGACCCAGTACTTC	CASSLTGTQETQYF
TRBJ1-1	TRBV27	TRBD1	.	TGTGCCAGCAGTGGGGACAGACCGAACACTGAAGCTTTCTTT	CASSGDRPNTEAFF
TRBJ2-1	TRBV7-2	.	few	TGTGCCAGCAGGAGACAGGTTGGGAATAACAATGAGCAGTTCTTC	CASRRQVGNNNEQFF
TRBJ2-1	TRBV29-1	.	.	TGCAGCGCCTGTGTGTGGGGGTACGGCAATGAGCAGTTCTTC	CSACVWGYGNEQFF
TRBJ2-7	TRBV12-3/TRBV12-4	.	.	TGTGCCAGCGGGTGGGACGGTGCCTACGAGCAGTACTTC	CASGWDGAYEQYF
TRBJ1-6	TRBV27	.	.	TGTGCCAGCAGTTTAGTCCCAGAGAATTCACCCCTCCACTTT	CASSLVPENSPLHF
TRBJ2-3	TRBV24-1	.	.	TGTGCCACCAGGGCGACGGGGACAGATACGCAGTATTTT	CATRATGTDTQYF
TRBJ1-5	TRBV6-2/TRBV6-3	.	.	TGTGCCAGCAGTTACGGGGCCCTCAATCAGCCCCAGCATTTT	CASSYGALNQPQHF
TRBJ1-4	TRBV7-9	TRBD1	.	TGTGCCAGCAGCACGTACAGGGGGCGCGATGAAAAACTGTTTTTT	CASSTYRGRDEKLFF
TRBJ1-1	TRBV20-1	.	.	TGCAGTGCTAGTTTGGGGGAGGGCACTGAAGCTTTCTTT	CSASLGEGTEAFF
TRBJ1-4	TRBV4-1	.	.	TGCGCCAGCAGCTCCAAGTTTCGTAAAGGTAGAGGGACACTAGATGAAAAACTGTTTTTT	CASSSKFRKGRGTLDEKLFF
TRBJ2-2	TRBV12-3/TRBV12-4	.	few	TGTGCCAGCAGTTTAGTCTCGGCCGGGGAGCTGTTTTTT	CASSLVSAGELFF
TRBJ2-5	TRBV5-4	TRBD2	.	TGTGCCAGCAGCTGGGGAGGGGAAGAGACCCAGTACTTC	CASSWGGEETQYF
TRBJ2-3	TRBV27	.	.	TGTGCCAGCAGTTTAGGGGCGGCAGGGGCCCGCACAGATACGCAGTATTTT	CASSLGAAGARTDTQYF
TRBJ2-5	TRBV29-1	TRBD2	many	TGCAGCGTGGGGACTAGCGGGGGAGTAGAGACCCAGTACTTC	CSVGTSGGVETQYF
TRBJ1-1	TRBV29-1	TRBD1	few	TGCAGCGTTGGTCTAGGGGGCATTGAAGCTTTCTTT	CSVGLGGIEAFF
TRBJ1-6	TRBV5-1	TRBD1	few	TGCGCCAGCAGCTTTAACAGGGGTTTAAATTCACCCCTCCACTTT	CASSFNRGLNSPLHF
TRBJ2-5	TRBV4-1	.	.	TGCGCCAGCAGCCAAGGGCGGACCCAAGAGACCCAGTACTTC	CASSQGRTQETQYF
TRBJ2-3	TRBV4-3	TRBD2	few	TGCGCCAGCAGCCCCTGGACTAGCGGGGGAGATACGCAGTATTTT	CASSPWTSGGDTQYF
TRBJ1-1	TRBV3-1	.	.	TGTGCCAGCAGCCAGCCCCCGGGGGTCGAAGCTTTCTTT	CASSQPPGVEAFF
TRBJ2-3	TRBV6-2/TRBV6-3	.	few	TGTGCCAGCAGTTACCAAGCCACAGATACGCAGTATTTT	CASSYQATDTQYF
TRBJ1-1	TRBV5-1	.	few	TGCGCCAGCAGCACCACCCCCCAGGAGAACACTGAAGCTTTCTTT	CASSTTPQENTEAFF
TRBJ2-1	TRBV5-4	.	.	TGTGCCAGCAGCCCCGAATCCTACAATGAGCAGTTCTTC	CASSPESYNEQFF
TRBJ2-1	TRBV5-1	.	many	TGCGCCAGCAGCTTGACAGGCGACCCTAACAATGAGCAGTTCTTC	CASSLTGDPNNEQFF
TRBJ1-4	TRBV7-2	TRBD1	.	TGTGCCAGCAGCTTTATGGGGACAGGGGGTGAAAAACTGTTTTTT	CASSFMGTGGEKLFF
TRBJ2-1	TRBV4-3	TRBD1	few	TGCGCCAGCAGCCTCATTACAGGGGGGAATGAGCAGTTCTTC	CASSLITGGNEQFF
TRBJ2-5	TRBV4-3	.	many	TGCGCCAGCAGCCGCTCAACAGGGTCAGAGACCCAGTACTTC	CASSRSTGSETQYF
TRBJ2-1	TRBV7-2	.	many	TGTGCCAGCAGCTTAGTGGCGCAGCGCTCCTACAATGAGCAGTTCTTC	CASSLVAQRSYNEQFF
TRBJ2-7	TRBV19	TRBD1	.	TGTGCCAGTAGTTTAACCGGACAGGGGGGAGTCTACGAGCAGTACTTC	CASSLTGQGGVYEQYF
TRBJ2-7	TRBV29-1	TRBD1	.	TGCAGCGTAGAAGAACAGGGGGCTTCGGGGGAGCAGTACTTC	CSVEEQGASGEQYF
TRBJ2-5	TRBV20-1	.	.	TGCAGTGCCCCTGAAAGTGGGAGGGGGGAGACCCAGTACTTC	CSAPESGRGETQYF
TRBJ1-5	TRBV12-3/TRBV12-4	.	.	TGTGCCAGCAGTTTGAGACGGAACAATCAGCCCCAGCATTTT	CASSLRRNNQPQHF
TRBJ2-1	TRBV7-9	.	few	TGTGCCAGCAGCATCCGGGACGGCTCCTACAATGAGCAGTTCTTC	CASSIRDGSYNEQFF
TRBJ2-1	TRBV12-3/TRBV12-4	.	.	TGTGCCAGCAGTTTACTGGCGGGACTCTACAATGAGCAGTTCTTC	CASSLLAGLYNEQFF
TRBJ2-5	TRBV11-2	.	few	TGTGCCAGCAGACGACTCCGGGACTCCCAGATCCCAGAGACCCAGTACTTC	CASRRLRDSQIPETQYF
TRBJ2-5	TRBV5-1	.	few	TGCGCCAGCAGGACAGAGCAAGAGACCCAGTACTTC	CASRTEQETQYF
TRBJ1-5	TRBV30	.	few	TGTGCCTGGAGTACAGGTCATCGGCAGCCCCAGCATTTT	CAWSTGHRQPQHF
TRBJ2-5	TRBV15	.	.	TGTGCCACCAGCAGAGATGCGGACACGAAAAAAGAGACCCAGTACTTC	CATSRDADTKKETQYF
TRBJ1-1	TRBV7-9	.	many	TGTGCCAGCAGCCTAAATGGCGCTTTCTTT	CASSLNGAFF
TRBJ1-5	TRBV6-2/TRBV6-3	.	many	TGTGCCAGCAGGACCGATAGCAATCAGCCCCAGCATTTT	CASRTDSNQPQHF
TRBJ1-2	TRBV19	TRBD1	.	TGTGCCAGTACTCTCTCGGCAGGGGGGCATGCCGGCTACACCTTC	CASTLSAGGHAGYTF
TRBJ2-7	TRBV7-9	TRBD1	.	TGTGCCAGCCACTCAGACAGGGACGAGCAGTACTTC	CASHSDRDEQYF
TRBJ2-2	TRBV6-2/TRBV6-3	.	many	TGTGCCAGCAGTTTGTCGGAGATCGGGGAGCTGTTTTTT	CASSLSEIGELFF
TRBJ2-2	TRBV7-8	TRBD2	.	TGTGCCAGCAGCTTTGGAGCGGGAGACGGGGAGCTGTTTTTT	CASSFGAGDGELFF
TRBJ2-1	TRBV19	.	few	TGTGCCAGTAATCTGCAGGCTAGCTCCTACAATGAGCAGTTCTTC	CASNLQASSYNEQFF
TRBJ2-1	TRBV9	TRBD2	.	TGTGCCAGCAGCGCTAGCGGAGGGGACCATGAGCAGTTCTTC	CASSASGGDHEQFF
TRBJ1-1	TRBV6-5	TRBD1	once	TGTGCCAGCAGTACGGACAGGGCGCATTTGGGCACTGAAGCTTTCTTT	CASSTDRAHLGTEAFF
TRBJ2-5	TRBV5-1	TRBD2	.	TGCGCCAGCAGCCCCCTCTCTGGCTCGCGGGGGAGGCGAGAGACCCAGTACTTC	CASSPLSGSRGRRETQYF
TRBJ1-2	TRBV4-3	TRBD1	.	TGCGCCAGCAGCCAAGGCGCGGCAGGGGGACTCTTGGGGTATGGCTACACCTTC	CASSQGAAGGLLGYGYTF
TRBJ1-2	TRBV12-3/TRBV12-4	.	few	TGTGCCAGCAGTTTCCGGGGGGGTGGCTACACCTTC	CASSFRGGGYTF
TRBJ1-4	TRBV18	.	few	TGTGCCAGCTCACCCCAGGGAGGGCAGTTCCGGGAAAAACTGTTTTTT	CASSPQGGQFREKLFF
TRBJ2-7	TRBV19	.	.	TGTGCCAGTACCGGCGGGAGCAGGGGAATACGCGAGCAGTACTTC	CASTGGSRGIREQYF
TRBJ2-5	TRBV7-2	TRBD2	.	TGTGCCAGCAGCTTTACGCTAGCGGGGGAAGAGACCCAGTACTTC	CASSFTLAGEETQYF